This T cell receptor beta chain is drawn from a study of low-dose radiotherapy and immunotherapy resistance in tumors (dated by TCRdb to the early 2020s). In terms of the full investigation: Cohort 1 received 0.5 Gy per fraction every 2 weeks, with a prescribed total PTV dose of 6.5 Gy. Patients in Cohort 2 were given 1 Gy per fraction every two weeks, for a total of 13 Gy across 26 weeks. The translational analysis covered eight patients: three from the first dose cohort and the first five from the second dose cohort. Cyclophosphamide 200 mg/m2 was administered intravenously every two weeks, one day before each radiation and immunotherapy administration. Patients took aspirin 300 mg orally once daily for four cycles, starting on cycle 1 day 1. Nivolumab and ipilimumab were both given intravenously, with nivolumab at a 240 mg flat dose every two weeks and ipilimumab at 1 mg/kg every six weeks. No randomization into treatment groups was done for the people taking part in the trial.

This clonotype has at least ten counts. Which antigen it targets is not known. No much larger clone is present one base from it, and per-base qualities are unavailable. This specimen's time point label, interpreted: after trial treatment. Interpreted using the paper, the treatment or condition label stands for: LDRT plus nivolumab, ipilimumab, low-dose cyclophosphamide and aspirin (RACIN trial). The donors took part in RACIN, a single-arm, phase I, dose-escalation trial that combined nivolumab, ipilimumab, aspirin, low-dose cyclophosphamide and low-dose radiotherapy. Eligible patients had advanced, TIL-negative solid tumors. Looking up the germline V gene yields CDR1 SGHRS and CDR2 YFSETQ. Including the terminal cysteine and phenylalanine, the CDR3 comprises 17 residues. The retained sequence is limited to the CDR3, 51 bases, with the frame set at the first base. V is pruned by 0 bases and J by 4 bases, leaving 11 bases of the junction without a gene match.

This sample was sequenced with an Illumina HiSeq 2500. First-strand cDNA was synthesized with Superscript III and a set of TRAV- and TRBV-specific primers, covering both TCRalpha and TCRbeta chains. TCRs were amplified with Phusion for around 18 PCR cycles, with a constant-region primer paired with the adapter attached to the V primers. Isolated mRNA was amplified with the MessageAmp II aRNA Amplification Kit, using a roughly 15-hour in vitro transcription at 37°C. The Dynabeads mRNA DIRECT Purification Kit was used to isolate mRNA for TCR sequencing. Indexed Illumina adapters were added in a second approximately 26-cycle Phusion PCR, and the resulting products were purified with AMPure XP beads. The authors processed their data as follows. Custom Perl scripts were used to pool TCR sequences that encoded the same protein, to remove out-of-frame sequences, and to calculate the abundance of each clonotype. Any TCR sequence supported by only a single read was excluded from analysis. Among the metrics used to describe the repertoires were Shannon entropy, Gini index, clonality, richness, and the frequency of TCRs shared between repertoires. TCRdb took the public reads, trimmed them with fastp at Q25, ran MiXCR for clone calling and kept in-frame beta chains. Entries that share a CDR3 protein sequence are merged under the most common genes and DNA. These V and J calls derive from TCRdb rather than the authors' analysis. Counted in this sample were around 84,000 distinct CDR3 sequences; around a sixth of them appeared once. The ten biggest clones cover 1.1% to 1.5% of the sample.

The rearrangement combines TRBV5-1 with TRBJ2-7, with TRBD1 identical over 9 junction bases. Sequencing was performed on PBMCs, taken after low-dose radiotherapy plus immunotherapy. This clonotype was sampled from a male donor with prostate cancer. CDR3 protein: CASSLAWGTGNLYEQYF. The bases are TGCGCCAGCAGCTTGGCCTGGGGGACAGGGAACCTTTACGAGCAGTACTTC.